These T cell receptor beta chains were read from a single sample in a study of T cells in Graves' hyperthyroidism and ophthalmopathy. One entry per CDR3 protein results from TCRdb running MiXCR on the multiplex PCR reads. The sample consists of fewer than 300,000 distinct CDR3 sequences, approximately 16% of them appearing once. Sequencing was carried out using blood. Receptors were obtained from a woman between 45 and 60 years old with Graves' hyperthyroidism that later progressed to Graves' ophthalmopathy. CDR3s include the opening cysteine and the closing phenylalanine or tryptophan. Each record gives: D gene, CDR3 length, J gene, V gene, clone size, CDR3 DNA, CDR3 protein. D genes are given only for firm matches. Clone size is given for some rows only: seen once, a few or many times, or a class if the clone is expanded.

d_call: -
cdr3_length: 14
j_call: TRBJ2-7
v_call: TRBV4-1
clone_size: -
cdr3_nt: TGCGCCAGCAGCCAAGACAGTAGATTCTACGAGCAGTACTTC
cdr3_aa: CASSQDSRFYEQYF

d_call: -
cdr3_length: 15
j_call: TRBJ2-5
v_call: TRBV6-1
clone_size: many
cdr3_nt: TGTGCCAGCAGTGAAAGGTTCGGTGATCCAGAGACCCAGTACTTC
cdr3_aa: CASSERFGDPETQYF

d_call: -
cdr3_length: 12
j_call: TRBJ1-2
v_call: TRBV5-5
clone_size: many
cdr3_nt: TGTGCCAGCAGCTTGTTGCGTGTTGGCTACACCTTC
cdr3_aa: CASSLLRVGYTF

d_call: TRBD1
cdr3_length: 14
j_call: TRBJ1-6
v_call: TRBV2
clone_size: many
cdr3_nt: TGTGCCAGCGGTGGAACAGGGGGTAATTCACCCCTCCACTTT
cdr3_aa: CASGGTGGNSPLHF

d_call: TRBD1
cdr3_length: 15
j_call: TRBJ1-6
v_call: TRBV6-1
clone_size: many
cdr3_nt: TGTGCCAGCAGTGGAACCGGGACAGGGAGATCACCCCTCCACTTT
cdr3_aa: CASSGTGTGRSPLHF

d_call: TRBD2
cdr3_length: 16
j_call: TRBJ2-1
v_call: TRBV18
clone_size: many
cdr3_nt: TGTGCCAGCTCACCCGGGACTAGCGGGTCCTACAATGAGCAGTTCTTC
cdr3_aa: CASSPGTSGSYNEQFF

d_call: -
cdr3_length: 15
j_call: TRBJ2-3
v_call: TRBV5-1
clone_size: many
cdr3_nt: TGCGCCAGCAGCTTGGGGCAGGGGAACGCAGATACGCAGTATTTT
cdr3_aa: CASSLGQGNADTQYF

d_call: TRBD1
cdr3_length: 14
j_call: TRBJ2-5
v_call: TRBV20-1
clone_size: many
cdr3_nt: TGCAGTGCGATCCGGGGGACAGGGATGGGGACCCAGTACTTC
cdr3_aa: CSAIRGTGMGTQYF

d_call: TRBD1
cdr3_length: 15
j_call: TRBJ1-2
v_call: TRBV5-1
clone_size: many
cdr3_nt: TGCGCCAGCAGCACTACAGGGGGCTCCGGCTATGGCTACACCTTC
cdr3_aa: CASSTTGGSGYGYTF

d_call: TRBD2
cdr3_length: 16
j_call: TRBJ2-3
v_call: TRBV28
clone_size: many
cdr3_nt: TGTGCCAGCAGTCCCTTGAGGGAGGGCCCGCCAGATACGCAGTATTTT
cdr3_aa: CASSPLREGPPDTQYF

d_call: -
cdr3_length: 15
j_call: TRBJ1-4
v_call: TRBV5-5
clone_size: few
cdr3_nt: TGTGCCAGCAGCTACGAGGGACCAACCAATGAAAAACTGTTTTTT
cdr3_aa: CASSYEGPTNEKLFF

d_call: TRBD1
cdr3_length: 14
j_call: TRBJ2-4
v_call: TRBV6-1
clone_size: many
cdr3_nt: TGTGCCAGCAGTCCGGACAGGGGGGGGAACATTCAGTACTTC
cdr3_aa: CASSPDRGGNIQYF

d_call: -
cdr3_length: 14
j_call: TRBJ1-1
v_call: TRBV20-1
clone_size: many
cdr3_nt: TGCAGTGCTAGGGGGGGACAAACGAACACTGAAGCTTTCTTT
cdr3_aa: CSARGGQTNTEAFF

d_call: -
cdr3_length: 14
j_call: TRBJ1-3
v_call: TRBV9
clone_size: -
cdr3_nt: TGTGCCAGTTGCAGCGGGGATCCCGGAAACACCATATATTTT
cdr3_aa: CASCSGDPGNTIYF

d_call: -
cdr3_length: 15
j_call: TRBJ2-7
v_call: TRBV28
clone_size: few
cdr3_nt: TGTGCCAGCAGTACACAAAACCCGGGGAGGTACGAGCAGTACTTC
cdr3_aa: CASSTQNPGRYEQYF

d_call: TRBD1
cdr3_length: 15
j_call: TRBJ1-2
v_call: TRBV20-1
clone_size: once
cdr3_nt: TGCAGTGCTAGAGCTCGGGACAGAAACCTCTATGGCTACACCTTC
cdr3_aa: CSARARDRNLYGYTF

d_call: -
cdr3_length: 16
j_call: TRBJ2-7
v_call: TRBV18
clone_size: -
cdr3_nt: TGTGCCAGCTCGGCCCGAAGGACAGCAGCTGCCTACGAGCAGTACTTC
cdr3_aa: CASSARRTAAAYEQYF

d_call: -
cdr3_length: 18
j_call: TRBJ2-6
v_call: TRBV11-1
clone_size: -
cdr3_nt: TGTGCCAGCAGCTTATTCGCGATAACCATATCTGGGGCCAACGTCCTGACTTTC
cdr3_aa: CASSLFAITISGANVLTF

d_call: -
cdr3_length: 11
j_call: TRBJ1-2
v_call: TRBV2
clone_size: -
cdr3_nt: TGTGCCAGCAGTCGAATACAAGGACGAAGATTC
cdr3_aa: CASSRIQGRRF

d_call: -
cdr3_length: 14
j_call: TRBJ1-1
v_call: TRBV4-1
clone_size: many
cdr3_nt: TGCGCCAGCAGCCAAGATAGCGGGGCCACTGAAGCTTTCTTT
cdr3_aa: CASSQDSGATEAFF

d_call: -
cdr3_length: 16
j_call: TRBJ2-2
v_call: TRBV3-1
clone_size: many
cdr3_nt: TGTGCCAGCAGCCCAAGCCCGATTACGGACACCGGGGAGCTGTTTTTT
cdr3_aa: CASSPSPITDTGELFF

d_call: -
cdr3_length: 13
j_call: TRBJ2-1
v_call: TRBV2
clone_size: -
cdr3_nt: TGTGCCAGCAGAAGGGACGACGGCAATGAGCAGTTCTTC
cdr3_aa: CASRRDDGNEQFF

d_call: TRBD2
cdr3_length: 16
j_call: TRBJ2-3
v_call: TRBV5-6
clone_size: -
cdr3_nt: TGTGCCAGCAGCCGCTCACGGCGGGAGACCACAGATACGCAGTATTTT
cdr3_aa: CASSRSRRETTDTQYF

d_call: TRBD2
cdr3_length: 16
j_call: TRBJ2-1
v_call: TRBV10-3
clone_size: many
cdr3_nt: TGTGCCATCAAAAAAGTGGCGGGAGCGGTGAACAATGAGCAGTTCTTC
cdr3_aa: CAIKKVAGAVNNEQFF

d_call: TRBD2
cdr3_length: 17
j_call: TRBJ2-1
v_call: TRBV2
clone_size: once
cdr3_nt: TGTGCCAGCAGTGAAATCCTAACTAGCGGGGGGATTAATGAGCAGTTCTTC
cdr3_aa: CASSEILTSGGINEQFF

d_call: -
cdr3_length: 15
j_call: TRBJ2-2
v_call: TRBV3-1
clone_size: many
cdr3_nt: TGTGCCAGCAGCCAAGCGACAGGCGACGCCGGGGAGCTGTTTTTT
cdr3_aa: CASSQATGDAGELFF

d_call: TRBD1
cdr3_length: 15
j_call: TRBJ2-3
v_call: TRBV6-1
clone_size: many
cdr3_nt: TGTGCCAGCAGTTTACAGGGGGTCAGCACAGATACGCAGTATTTT
cdr3_aa: CASSLQGVSTDTQYF

d_call: TRBD1
cdr3_length: 13
j_call: TRBJ1-2
v_call: TRBV7-9
clone_size: -
cdr3_nt: TGTGCCAACAGCATAGCCGGGACAGATGGCTACACCTTC
cdr3_aa: CANSIAGTDGYTF

d_call: TRBD1
cdr3_length: 16
j_call: TRBJ1-4
v_call: TRBV13
clone_size: many
cdr3_nt: TGTGCCAGCAGCTTAGGAGGGACAGCAACTAATGAAAAACTGTTTTTT
cdr3_aa: CASSLGGTATNEKLFF

d_call: -
cdr3_length: 13
j_call: TRBJ2-5
v_call: TRBV10-1
clone_size: few
cdr3_nt: TGCGCCAGCAGTACGGGGCCATGGGAGACCCAGTACTTC
cdr3_aa: CASSTGPWETQYF

d_call: TRBD2
cdr3_length: 16
j_call: TRBJ2-1
v_call: TRBV12-3/TRBV12-4
clone_size: many
cdr3_nt: TGTGCCAGCAGCTCCCCCGGAGCGGGAGTTATCAATGAGCAGTTCTTC
cdr3_aa: CASSSPGAGVINEQFF

d_call: TRBD2
cdr3_length: 16
j_call: TRBJ2-3
v_call: TRBV11-2
clone_size: many
cdr3_nt: TGTGCCAGCAGCCCCCGGGGGCTAGCGGGAACAGATACGCAGTATTTT
cdr3_aa: CASSPRGLAGTDTQYF

d_call: TRBD2
cdr3_length: 16
j_call: TRBJ2-7
v_call: TRBV24-1
clone_size: -
cdr3_nt: TGTGCCACCAGTGATCCTGGACTAGCGGGGGCCTACGAGCAGTACTTC
cdr3_aa: CATSDPGLAGAYEQYF

d_call: -
cdr3_length: 16
j_call: TRBJ2-1
v_call: TRBV4-1
clone_size: -
cdr3_nt: TGCGCCAGCAGCCAAAGTTCTAGCGCCTCCTACAATGAGCAGTTCTTC
cdr3_aa: CASSQSSSASYNEQFF

d_call: TRBD2
cdr3_length: 16
j_call: TRBJ2-1
v_call: TRBV4-1
clone_size: -
cdr3_nt: TGCGCCAGCAGCCCCTACGTCGGGACTAGCGGGAGAGAGCAGTTCTTC
cdr3_aa: CASSPYVGTSGREQFF

d_call: -
cdr3_length: 19
j_call: TRBJ2-4
v_call: TRBV5-5
clone_size: many
cdr3_nt: TGTGCCAGCAGCTTGAGGGAGCAGGGCGGCATATTAGCCAAAAACATTCAGTACTTC
cdr3_aa: CASSLREQGGILAKNIQYF

d_call: -
cdr3_length: 12
j_call: TRBJ2-7
v_call: TRBV2
clone_size: few
cdr3_nt: TGTACCAGCAAGACCAACCTACACGAGCAGTACTTC
cdr3_aa: CTSKTNLHEQYF

d_call: TRBD2
cdr3_length: 13
j_call: TRBJ2-1
v_call: TRBV11-2
clone_size: many
cdr3_nt: TGTGCCAGCAGCTTTGGCGGGAGGGGTGAGCAGTTCTTC
cdr3_aa: CASSFGGRGEQFF

d_call: TRBD1
cdr3_length: 17
j_call: TRBJ1-2
v_call: TRBV7-6
clone_size: few
cdr3_nt: TGTGCCAGCAGCTCCCCCGGACAGGGCGGTGGGGGCTATGGCTACACCTTC
cdr3_aa: CASSSPGQGGGGYGYTF

d_call: -
cdr3_length: 13
j_call: TRBJ2-1
v_call: TRBV19
clone_size: -
cdr3_nt: TGTGCCAGTAGTGTCACGAGCTGGAATGAGCAGTTCTTC
cdr3_aa: CASSVTSWNEQFF

d_call: -
cdr3_length: 14
j_call: TRBJ1-4
v_call: TRBV28
clone_size: many
cdr3_nt: TGTGCCAGCAGCAAGGAGGTGACTAATGAAAAACTGTTTTTT
cdr3_aa: CASSKEVTNEKLFF

d_call: TRBD1
cdr3_length: 16
j_call: TRBJ1-5
v_call: TRBV28
clone_size: few
cdr3_nt: TGTGCCAGCATCCTACCGGGGGACAGGGATCGTCAGCCCCAGCATTTT
cdr3_aa: CASILPGDRDRQPQHF

d_call: -
cdr3_length: 15
j_call: TRBJ1-4
v_call: TRBV28
clone_size: many
cdr3_nt: TGTGCCAGCAGTTCCCTGGGGGCGACTAATGAAAAACTGTTTTTT
cdr3_aa: CASSSLGATNEKLFF